These 6 T cell receptor beta chains came from one sample sequenced in a study of OX40 agonist ivuxolimab in advanced cancers. The protocol was immunoSEQ multiplex PCR, while the TCRdb copy is restricted to in-frame clones and leaves out a portion. The sample records approximately 69,000 clones, around 94% being singletons. The specimen was CD4+ or CD8+ T cells sorted from blood, collected in a trial of the OX40 agonist ivuxolimab. The receptor set was obtained from an adult with an advanced solid tumor such as melanoma, head and neck, liver or kidney cancer.

The CDR3 coding sequence is TGTGCCATCACCCCTAGCGGATGCTACAATGAGCAGTTCTTC. Residues: CAITPSGCYNEQFF. The rearrangement uses TRBV10-3 and TRBJ2-1, with 7 bases lining up with TRBD2. The J segment lost 3 bases and the V segment lost 7 bases, leaving 6 bases of the junction unmatched. The germline V gene encodes CDR1 ENHRY and CDR2 SYGVKD. This CDR3 region has 14 residues.

V gene TRBV6-1 combines with J gene TRBJ1-2; D may be TRBD1 (5 bases). Per the germline V gene, CDR1 is MNHNS and CDR2 is SASEGT. The CDR3 is 18 residues long. V lost 2 bases to trimming and J lost 1 base, with 20 bases between them. CDR3 sequence: CASSETGRTGYLNYGYTF. The CDR3 DNA is TGTGCCAGCAGTGAAACGGGAAGAACAGGTTACCTTAACTATGGCTACACCTTC.

The rearrangement joins TRBV27 to TRBJ2-1, with 9 positions matching TRBD1. This CDR3 contains 15 residues. V trimming: 10 bases; J trimming: 4 bases; junction bases outside the gene matches: 11. Germline values: CDR1 MNHEY, CDR2 SMNVEV (reference sequence). This CDR3 is CATVKLTGGYNEQFF. For the CDR3, the DNA is TGTGCCACCGTTAAATTGACAGGGGGGTACAATGAGCAGTTCTTC.

The genes are TRBV4-1 and TRBJ2-5; 15 nucleotides align to TRBD2. V was clipped by 4 bases and J by 2 bases; unmatched bases: 11. Germline CDR1 reads MGHRA; CDR2 reads YSYEKL. This CDR3 is 19 amino acids long. CDR3 in DNA: TGCGCCAGCAGCCGAACACCGGGACTAGCGGGGGGTACGCAAGAGACCCAGTACTTC. Its protein is CASSRTPGLAGGTQETQYF.

V and J are TRBV2 and TRBJ2-3; 11 bases map to TRBD1. Germline CDR1 SNHLY, CDR2 FYNNEI. Trimming took 3 bases from V and 3 from J; bases not matched to a gene: 2. The CDR3 is made up of 15 amino acids. The CDR3 coding sequence is TGTGCCAGCAGTGATGGGACAGGGGGAACAGATACGCAGTATTTT. Residues: CASSDGTGGTDTQYF.

J is TRBJ2-7 and V is TRBV7-9, with D unresolved. V lost 5 bases to trimming and J lost 5 bases, with 10 bases between them. The CDR3 is 12 residues long. Germline CDR1 and CDR2: SEHNR and FQNEAQ (reference sequence). The CDR3 DNA is TGTGCCAGCAGCCCAGGTCCGAACGAGCAGTACTTC. Encoded protein: CASSPGPNEQYF.